The entry that follows covers one TCR beta chain sequence. In this sample, this clonotype turned up many times. This receptor's antigen is unknown. No much larger clone exists at a distance of one base, and base qualities are not known. These data originate in a study of T cells after yellow fever vaccination (dated by TCRdb to the late 2010s). In the study overall: Libraries from fractions with low cell numbers were prepared with the SMART-Seq v4 Ultra Low Input RNA kit. Blood was drawn at multiple timepoints before and after primary and secondary immunization, with bulk PBMC replicates and cell subsets isolated. Bulk TCR alpha and beta repertoires were sequenced longitudinally to track T-cell clones before and after primary and booster YFV17D yellow fever vaccination. The cohort comprised two healthy male donors, one aged 18 to 29 and one aged 30 to 40 years. Here is what the overall study found, with its caveats: FACS-sorted repertoires could contain abundant contaminating clonotypes from the bulk population, so computational filtering was required. Only a couple of donors were included in the study, so the extent to which the findings can be generalized is limited. The secondary T-cell response was weaker than the primary response but faster, peaking on day 5 instead of day 15. A small share of clonotypes was detected in both CD4 and CD8 compartments, with the overlap likely arising from convergent recombination. Most clones expanded after primary vaccination (about 95% of CD4 and around nine tenths of CD8) were re-detected after the booster, suggesting that broad memory maintenance occurred.

The cysteine opens and the phenylalanine closes a CDR3 of 14 amino acids. Only the CDR3 portion is preserved as DNA: 42 bases, with reading frame beginning at the first base. For this chain, trimming is 8 bases at the V end and 0 bases at the J end, and the number of junction bases without a gene match is 4. CDR1 and CDR2 are drawn from the germline V gene (reference sequence): LNHDA, SQIVND. TCR cDNA was synthesized by 5'RACE template switching, which introduced a universal primer site and unique molecular identifiers. cDNA synthesis was primed from both the TCR alpha and TCR beta constant segments. Two PCR steps were used to amplify libraries, with sample barcodes and sequencing adapters being added in the second step. Sequencing of libraries was done on Illumina HiSeq 2500 (2x100 bp) or NovaSeq (2x150 bp). Per the original workflow: MIGEC handled demultiplexing of reads and collapsing into UMI consensus sequences, while MiXCR performed V(D)J alignment. Clonotypes responding to the vaccine were identified with edgeR on replicate PBMC samples, with the criteria of FDR below 0.01 and a log2 fold change above 5 up to day 15. Each bulk clonotype was labeled CD4 or CD8 based on which sequenced repertoire, CD4 or CD8, contained the clonotype at higher abundance. The public reads were reanalyzed by TCRdb: fastp trimming at Q25, MiXCR alignment, in-frame beta chains only. Duplicate CDR3 protein sequences are folded into a single record with the most common DNA and genes. Here the V and J calls rest on TCRdb's processing, not on the authors' analysis. The sample data list under 200,000 distinct CDR3 sequences, and approximately 6.7% of these were observed just once. The biggest ten clones account for approximately 2.4% of the sample.

Per the publication, the treatment or condition label means: live attenuated yellow fever vaccine strain. A standard Ficoll-Paque protocol was used to isolate PBMCs from peripheral blood. Dynabeads CD4 and CD8 positive selection kits were used to isolate the CD4 and CD8 T-cell fractions. RNA was extracted with TriZol from bulk PBMCs, CD4 and CD8 fractions, and dextramer-positive and dextramer-negative fractions. Rearrangement joined TRBV19 to TRBJ2-5; 9 bases in the junction line up with TRBD2. The source is a man aged 18 to 30 who received the YFV17D yellow fever vaccine. The sequences come from CD4+ T cells sorted from PBMCs, collected less than 6 days after the first yellow fever vaccination. Read as DNA, the sequence is TGTGCCAGTGGGACTAGCTTCTACCAAGAGACCCAGTACTTC. It translates to CASGTSFYQETQYF.